What follows are 7 T cell receptor beta chains derived from one specimen sequenced in a study of regulatory T cells in long-lasting Graves disease (dated by TCRdb to 2020 to 2022). The library was obtained by multiplex PCR. For sequencing, an Illumina HiSeq 4000 was employed. TCR beta libraries were built with iRepertoire HTBI primers and Arm-PCR amplification of CDR3 regions. TCRdb reran the public reads through fastp at Q25 and MiXCR, keeping productive beta chains. Rows merge per CDR3 protein into single entries with the most common DNA and genes. This sample holds over 350,000 distinct CDR3 sequences; around 15% were observed only once. The top ten clones comprise approximately 19% of the sample. The sample's time point, from its label and the paper: newly diagnosed GD, antithyroid drugs for less than 3 months. For both TCR sequencing and RNA sequencing, RNA was extracted from PBMCs using TRIzol.

This sample also appeared in a second study, on T cells in Graves' hyperthyroidism and ophthalmopathy.

This sample comprised peripheral blood mononuclear cells (PBMCs), obtained at new diagnosis, from a patient treated with antithyroid drugs. These receptors all come from a woman between 50 and 59 years old with Graves disease. Donor details come from another sample of the same person, matched by shared clones.

This clonotype was counted only a few times. The J gene is TRBJ2-5, the V gene TRBV3-1; 11 bases match TRBD2. V dropped 1 base and J dropped 13; count of bases not matched to a gene: 2. CDR3 size: 12 residues. From germline, CDR1 is LGHDT and CDR2 YNNKEL (reference sequence). The CDR3 here is CASSQGTSGRYF. The CDR3 nucleotides are TGTGCCAGCAGCCAAGGAACTAGCGGGAGGTACTTC.

This clonotype was counted many times. The rearrangement links TRBV18 to TRBJ2-3; D uncertain. Germline CDR1 KGHSH, CDR2 LQKENI. The CDR3 has 14 residues. Trimming shortened V by 3 bases and J by 0 bases, and 7 bases separated the two germline ends. The CDR3 reads CASSPPRSTDTQYF. The CDR3 DNA follows: TGTGCCAGCTCACCTCCTAGAAGCACAGATACGCAGTATTTT.

Many counts were recorded for this clonotype. The V gene is TRBV7-9, the J gene TRBJ2-1, with a weak D call TRBD2 (5 bases). The CDR3 has 12 amino acids. Trimming pared 5 bases from V and 7 bases from J, leaving 9 bases between. Germline V gene lookup returns CDR1 SEHNR and CDR2 FQNEAQ (reference sequence). The CDR3 protein is CASSLSGNEQFF. The CDR3 DNA sequence: TGTGCCAGCAGCCTCAGCGGAAATGAGCAGTTCTTC.

This clonotype was seen many times. V gene TRBV20-1 combines with J gene TRBJ1-2, with a possible D match to TRBD1 (6 bases). V lost 6 bases, J lost 4 bases, and 12 bases lay in between. CDR3 length: 12 amino acids. Germline CDR1 reads DFQATT; CDR2 reads SNEGSKA (reference sequence). This CDR3 reads CSAPTGTYGYTF. As DNA, the CDR3 is TGCAGTGCACCAACAGGGACCTATGGCTACACCTTC.

This clonotype was recorded a few times. This chain joins TRBV19 and TRBJ2-7; TRBD2 aligns across 8 bases. The CDR3 loop spans 14 amino acids. V shed 3 bases and J 5 bases; nucleotides not matched to a gene: 6. Germline CDR1 and CDR2: LNHDA and SQIVND (reference sequence). The CDR3 loop is CASSMQRESDEQYF. In DNA, the CDR3 is TGTGCCAGTAGTATGCAGCGGGAGAGCGACGAGCAGTACTTC.

A few counts support this clonotype. The CDR3 bases are TGCAGTGCCCCGCTTGCCTACGAGCAGTACTTC. This encodes CSAPLAYEQYF. The chain links TRBV20-1 to TRBJ2-7; D is undetermined. Per germline, CDR1 DFQATT and CDR2 SNEGSKA (reference sequence). V was cut by 6 bases and J by 2 bases, with 8 bases left in between. This CDR3 spans 11 amino acids.

This clonotype was counted ten times or more. This chain connects TRBV6-2 or TRBV6-3 to TRBJ1-1, with D perhaps TRBD1 (5 bases). The CDR3 contains 11 residues. Germline V gene lookup returns CDR1 MNHEY and CDR2 SVGEGT. V shed 8 bases and J shed 5 bases, with 9 bases lying between them. The CDR3 sequence: CASPGRTEAFF. In DNA, the CDR3 is TGTGCCAGCCCAGGGAGGACTGAAGCTTTCTTT.